This T cell receptor (beta chain) emerged from a study of blood T cell repertoires in COVID-19 (dated by TCRdb to 2020 to 2022). Some background on the complete study: Samples from collaborators originated in the United States, Italy and Spain and spanned both the acute and convalescent phases of COVID-19. The repertoires were made available in a free public database intended to serve as a resource for research on the immune response to SARS-CoV-2. The dataset comprised deeply sampled blood TCRbeta repertoires from subjects exposed to, actively infected with, or recovered from COVID-19. Samples were obtained from the ongoing ImmuneRACE study (first 160 participants) and from some 1,300 subjects provided by 6 global collaborators. The prospective study material was composed of cDNA or gDNA derived from T cells, B-cell-depleted T cells, or PBMCs. Sample metadata almost always included a de-identified subject ID, COVID-19 status, age in years and sex. Where available, HLA class I and class II types were taken from metadata supplied by the sample provider and were not determined by assay-based typing.

V loses 4 bases, J loses 3 bases, and the germline ends lie 10 bases apart. There are 13 amino acids in the CDR3, from cysteine to phenylalanine inclusive. Here the CDR3 DNA is all that survives: 39 bases in frame from base 1. Taken from the germline V gene, the CDR1 and CDR2 loops are SGHRS and YFSETQ. One collaborating source in Seattle enrolled patients during active infection and followed them longitudinally through the course of disease. The collaborating institutions used their own protocols to collect whole blood in K2EDTA tubes. For TCRbeta analysis, collaborators shipped samples in one of three forms: frozen whole blood, isolated PBMCs, or DNA extracted from either of those sample types. TCRbeta CDR3 regions were amplified from genomic DNA by means of the immunoSEQ Assay, a bias-controlled multiplex PCR. The published analysis was carried out like this. The number of nucleated cells in each sample was estimated from the amplification of reference gene primers within the assay. To quantify the absolute abundance of each unique TCRbeta CDR3 rearrangement, sequence reads were collapsed and filtered. Productive Simpson clonality was computed per sample as the square root of Simpson's diversity index over productive rearrangements. TCRdb re-hosts the immuneACCESS table, in-frame sequences only. Its copies lack some clones; in the studies checked, an unresolved V gene accounts for under half of them, and the cause for the rest is not known. That table furnishes V, J and clone size, whereas the DNA furnished D and trimming. Here the sample has about 180,000 clones; over 80% occur a single time. The ten most abundant clones make up about 7.1% of the sample.

The research as a whole found: How much clinical and demographic metadata was included differed by source and by participant, and the metadata was provided uncurated.

Concerning this clone: Its antigen remains undetermined. No clone much larger than this one lies a single base away; base qualities are absent. Other DNA variants within this sample encode the same CDR3.

Source material: peripheral blood. The receptor was derived from a woman in her sixties or seventies with COVID-19, enrolled during active disease. The sequence is built from TRBV5-1 and TRBJ1-2, with no reliable assignment of the D segment. The CDR3 region has the sequence CASSPDGDYGYTF. At the DNA level, the sequence is TGCGCCAGCAGCCCTGACGGAGACTATGGCTACACCTTC.